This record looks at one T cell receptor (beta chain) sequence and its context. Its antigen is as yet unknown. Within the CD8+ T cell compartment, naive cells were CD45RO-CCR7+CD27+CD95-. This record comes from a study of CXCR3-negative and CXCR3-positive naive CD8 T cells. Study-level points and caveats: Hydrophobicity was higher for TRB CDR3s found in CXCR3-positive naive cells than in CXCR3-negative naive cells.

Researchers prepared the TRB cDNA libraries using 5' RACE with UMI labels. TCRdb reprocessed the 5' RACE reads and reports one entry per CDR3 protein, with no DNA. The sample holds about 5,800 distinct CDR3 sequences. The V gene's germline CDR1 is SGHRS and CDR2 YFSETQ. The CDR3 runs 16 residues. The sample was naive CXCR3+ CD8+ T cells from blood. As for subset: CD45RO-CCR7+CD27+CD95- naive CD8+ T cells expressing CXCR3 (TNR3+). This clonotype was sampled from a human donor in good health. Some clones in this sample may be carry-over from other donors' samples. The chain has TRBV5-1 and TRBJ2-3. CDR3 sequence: CASSLAVGTSTDTQYF.